One and the same sample provided the 16 T cell receptor beta chains below, sequenced in a study of T cell responses to AZD1222 COVID-19 vaccine. Repertoires were generated with immunoSEQ multiplex PCR, while TCRdb's copy carries only in-frame clones and drops some. The sample has fewer than 150,000 clones; 80% to 90% are singletons. The input for sequencing was peripheral blood, taken 28 days after the second AZD1222 dose. All receptors derive from an adult who received the AZD1222 COVID-19 vaccine.

The genes are TRBV3-1 (or the pseudogene TRBV3-2) and TRBJ1-2; D is undetermined. In germline, CDR1 is LGHDT, CDR2 YNNKEL (reference sequence). Between the trimmed V and J ends, which lost 4 bases and 2 bases, there was a span of 8 bases. The CDR3 extends over 13 amino acids. The CDR3 region has the DNA TGTGCCAGCAGCCCCTCCTACAACTATGGCTACACCTTC. Translation gives CASSPSYNYGYTF.

This rearrangement joins TRBV27 to TRBJ2-2, with unresolved D. Germline V gives CDR1 MNHEY, CDR2 SMNVEV (reference sequence). The CDR3 is 14 residues long. The V and J ends lost 3 bases and 4 bases respectively, with 9 bases between them. CDR3 sequence reads: CASSLAQTTGELFF. CDR3 in DNA: TGTGCCAGCAGTTTGGCACAGACCACCGGGGAGCTGTTTTTT.

V is TRBV2 and J is TRBJ2-3, with TRBD2 matching 9 bases. The germline CDR1 and CDR2 sequences are SNHLY and FYNNEI. The V segment lost 8 bases and the J segment 2 bases; nucleotides outside the gene matches: 5. The CDR3 spans 14 residues. The CDR3: CASRTSEYTDTQYF. DNA of the CDR3: TGTGCCAGCCGGACTAGCGAATACACAGATACGCAGTATTTT.

The rearrangement uses TRBV6-5 and TRBJ1-1; a possible D gene is TRBD1 (6 bases). Germline CDR1 reads MNHEY; CDR2 reads SVGAGI. There are 15 residues in the CDR3. Trimming removed 5 bases from V and 5 bases from J, with 18 bases in between. The CDR3 loop reads CASSIQGGRVTEAFF. CDR3 coding DNA: TGTGCCAGCAGTATACAGGGAGGTCGGGTGACTGAAGCTTTCTTT.

This clone appeared a single time. The rearrangement uses TRBV5-5 and TRBJ2-7; 7 positions agree with TRBD2. Germline V lookup: CDR1 SGHKS, CDR2 YYEKEE (reference sequence). V shed 2 bases, J shed 2 bases, and the junction held 4 bases outside the gene matches. The CDR3 spans 14 residues. The CDR3 DNA reads TGTGCCAGCAGCTTACCGCTAGCGGCCTACGAGCAGTACTTC. Translating gives CASSLPLAAYEQYF.

The DNA of the CDR3 is TGTGCCAGCAGCTTAGGACAGGGGCTAGCCAAAAACATTCAGTACTTC. Residues: CASSLGQGLAKNIQYF. V and J are TRBV7-9 and TRBJ2-4, with 8 bases lining up with TRBD1. Germline V lookup: CDR1 SEHNR, CDR2 FQNEAQ (reference sequence). The CDR3 runs to 16 residues. J lost 0 bases, V lost 1 base, and 2 bases had no gene match.

This clone came up a few times. The chain has TRBV6-2 or TRBV6-3 and TRBJ1-2; 8 nucleotides agree with TRBD1. The CDR3 has 14 amino acids. Germline CDR1 and CDR2: MNHEY and SVGEGT. V lost 2 bases and J lost 7; bases outside the gene matches: 6. The DNA for the CDR3 is TGTGCCAGCAGTTACGACAGGGGATTGTCTGGCTACACCTTC. Protein: CASSYDRGLSGYTF.

The gene calls are TRBV5-4 and TRBJ2-3; 9 nucleotides line up with TRBD1. J gave up 6 bases and V 2 bases, and 1 base lay outside the gene matches. CDR1 and CDR2 from the germline V gene are SGHNT and YYREEE (reference sequence). The CDR3 loop spans 13 amino acids. CDR3 in amino acids: CASSLQGADTQYF. CDR3 DNA sequence: TGTGCCAGCAGCTTACAGGGGGCTGATACGCAGTATTTT.

The rearrangement joins TRBV18 to TRBJ1-5; no clear D gene. The CDR3 has 16 amino acids. V lost 3 bases and J 0 bases, leaving 12 bases between the germline ends. In germline, CDR1 is KGHSH, CDR2 LQKENI. CDR3 coding DNA: TGTGCCAGCTCACCTGTTTTTAAGGATAGCAATCAGCCCCAGCATTTT. Protein product: CASSPVFKDSNQPQHF.

The J gene is TRBJ2-3, the V gene TRBV2, with no clear D. The ends were cut back, 0 bases at V and 7 bases at J, with 8 bases in the middle. The CDR3 sequence is 13 residues long. CDR1 and CDR2 from the germline V gene are SNHLY and FYNNEI. The CDR3 DNA reads as TGTGCCAGCAGTGAAGCGAACTCCTATACGCAGTATTTT. It encodes CASSEANSYTQYF.

The chain combines TRBV6-2 or TRBV6-3 with TRBJ1-2, with 9 bases that match TRBD1. Trimming at V came to 2 bases and at J to 5 bases, leaving 3 bases not matched to a gene. CDR3 size: 14 residues. Germline CDR1 reads MNHEY; CDR2 reads SVGEGT. The CDR3 here is CASSYLDRGYGYTF. The CDR3 DNA reads TGTGCCAGCAGTTACCTTGACAGGGGGTATGGCTACACCTTC.

The chain joins TRBV7-2 to TRBJ2-5, with 8 bases that match TRBD2. Trimming removed 5 bases from V and 0 bases from J; junction bases left unmatched: 5. CDR1 and CDR2 from the germline V gene are SGHTA and FQGNSA. CDR3 length: 15 residues. Written as DNA, the CDR3 is TGTGCCAGCAGCCGGGGGGGACCGTACCAAGAGACCCAGTACTTC. Translating gives CASSRGGPYQETQYF.

The gene calls are TRBV7-8 and TRBJ2-5; either TRBD1 or TRBD2 may supply D (5 bases each). CDR3 length: 14 amino acids. Trimming took off 0 bases at V and 5 bases at J, with 10 bases between the two ends. Germline V lookup: CDR1 SGHVS, CDR2 FQNEAQ. DNA of the CDR3: TGTGCCAGCAGCTTAGCGGGGGTCTTGGAGACCCAGTACTTC. Translating it yields CASSLAGVLETQYF.

The chain recombines TRBV19 with TRBJ2-3, with D unclear. This CDR3 comprises 15 residues. Germline V gene lookup returns CDR1 LNHDA and CDR2 SQIVND (reference sequence). V lost 7 bases and J 0 bases, leaving 14 bases between the germline ends. CDR3 sequence reads: CASTWTASSTDTQYF. The CDR3 nucleotides are TGTGCCAGTACCTGGACGGCTTCTAGCACAGATACGCAGTATTTT.

V gene TRBV9 combines with J gene TRBJ1-4; no firm D call. Germline CDR1 is SGDLS and CDR2 is YYNGEE. The CDR3 has 14 amino acids. The germline V and J ends were trimmed by 1 base and 1 base, with 5 bases remaining between them. The DNA of the CDR3 is TGTGCCAGCAGCGTATCACAAACTAATGAAAAACTGTTTTTT. Protein: CASSVSQTNEKLFF.

A few counts support this clone. CDR3 in DNA: TGTGCCAGCAGCCAAGGAAGGGAGGGGGGAGTGAACACTGAAGCTTTCTTT. This codes for CASSQGREGGVNTEAFF. The J gene is TRBJ1-1, the V gene TRBV4-2, with D perhaps matching TRBD1 (6 bases). V was trimmed by 1 base and J by 0 bases, leaving 15 bases between them. This CDR3 has 17 residues. The germline CDR1 and CDR2 sequences are LGHNA and YNFKEQ.